This TCR beta chain was obtained from a study of T cells in Graves' hyperthyroidism and ophthalmopathy. This clonotype was counted ten times or more. Exclusion of patients followed from uncontrolled infection, other autoimmune disease, pregnancy or lactation. Trimming cost V 3 bases and J 1 base, with 5 bases left between them. The germline gives CDR1 KGHDR, CDR2 SFDVKD. This CDR3 has 13 amino acids. Amplified TCR beta CDR3 regions came from RNA transcripts. Researchers ran a first-round RT-PCR on the TCR CDR3 using the HTBI primer set. Each CDR3 protein is one row after TCRdb ran MiXCR on the multiplex PCR reads. The sample lists around 350,000 distinct CDR3 sequences, about a fifth seen once, with 3.7% in the top ten.

Sequencing input: blood. This chain connects TRBV24-1 to TRBJ1-1; D remains ambiguous. The receptor comes from a woman aged 18-29 years with Graves' hyperthyroidism. The CDR3 region has the DNA TGTGCCACCAGTGATGCGGGGAACACTGAAGCTTTCTTT. Translated: CATSDAGNTEAFF.